Detailed here is one TCR beta chain. Its antigen is still unknown. Constant-segment primers served in 5'RACE that generated TCR alpha and TCR beta cDNA libraries bearing sample barcodes and UMIs. TCRdb re-analysed the 5' RACE reads in MiXCR, keeping a single row per CDR3 protein. In the table there are under 450,000 distinct CDR3 sequences, less than 25% of which are singletons. The entry originates in a study of T-cell memory formation after mild COVID-19. Study details: Among the donors, TCR clusters were largely specific to each donor.

Germline V gene data show CDR1 as MGHDK and CDR2 as SYGVNS. CDR3 length: 13 residues. Trimming stripped 5 bases from V and 6 bases from J, with 11 bases between. Overall study findings and caveats: Clones that contracted from day 15 to 85 had balanced CD4/CD8; later expanders were CD4+ biased. Mainly CM and EM harbored the contracting CD4+ clones; mainly EMRA harbored the CD8+ ones.

The chain joins TRBV25-1 to TRBJ2-1; D unclear. The receptor was derived from an adult woman who had mild COVID-19 (a few samples of this study predate the infection). Cell type and time point are not known. Sequencing input: PBMCs or a T cell subset sorted from them (not recorded which). The CDR3 region is CASSRAGFNEQFF. CDR3 bases: TGTGCCAGCAGTAGGGCAGGTTTCAATGAGCAGTTCTTC.